Below, 23 T cell receptor beta chains from the same sample are listed, as sequenced in a study of T cell responses to AZD1222 COVID-19 vaccine. Clones were read by immunoSEQ multiplex PCR, and TCRdb kept only the in-frame ones, dropping some. The table shows over 150,000 clones, with roughly 90% occurring only once. The source material was peripheral blood, sampled 28 days after the second AZD1222 dose. The receptor set was obtained from an adult who received the AZD1222 COVID-19 vaccine.

The chain uses TRBV18 and TRBJ1-5; D remains unclear. The CDR3 contains 16 residues. From germline, CDR1 is KGHSH and CDR2 LQKENI. Trimming cost V 3 bases and J 2 bases, with 14 bases left between them. The CDR3 spells CASSPLPKSGNQPQHF. The CDR3 nucleotides read TGTGCCAGCTCACCCCTTCCGAAGTCTGGCAATCAGCCCCAGCATTTT.

This sequence joins TRBV19 and TRBJ1-5, with no clear D. V lost 4 bases and J 0 bases, leaving 7 bases between the germline ends. The V gene's germline CDR1 is LNHDA and CDR2 SQIVND (reference sequence). This CDR3 has 14 amino acids. The DNA for the CDR3 is TGTGCCAGTAGTAGAGTCAGTAGCAATCAGCCCCAGCATTTT. It encodes CASSRVSSNQPQHF.

As DNA, the CDR3 is TGTGCCAGCAGTTATCAAGTCTCTGGGGCCAACGTCCTGACTTTC. Translating it yields CASSYQVSGANVLTF. This chain connects TRBV6-5 to TRBJ2-6; no reliable D call. Germline V gives CDR1 MNHEY, CDR2 SVGAGI. The V and J ends lost 3 bases and 0 bases respectively, with 6 bases between them. CDR3 length: 15 amino acids.

This chain joins TRBV5-3 and TRBJ1-4; D not resolved. TRBV5-3 is filed as an ORF, its function uncertain. The V and J ends lost 2 bases and 8 bases respectively, with 13 bases between them. The CDR3 is 14 amino acids. The CDR3 reads CARSLTGGIEKLFF. In nucleotides, the CDR3 is TGTGCCAGAAGCTTAACGGGCGGAATCGAAAAACTGTTTTTT.

This chain connects TRBV5-1 to TRBJ2-7, with D perhaps matching TRBD2 (7 bases). The ends were cut back, 2 bases at V and 3 bases at J, with 15 bases in the middle. The CDR3 contains 15 residues. Germline values: CDR1 SGHRS, CDR2 YFSETQ. The DNA of the CDR3 is TGCGCCAGCAGCTTCGCGGGGGCCGTTAACTACGAGCAGTACTTC. Amino acid sequence: CASSFAGAVNYEQYF.

This rearrangement joins TRBV6-5 to TRBJ1-3; the D gene is possibly TRBD1 (5 bases). V was clipped by 4 bases and J by 2 bases, with 6 bases between them. Germline V gene sequence: CDR1 MNHEY, CDR2 SVGAGI. CDR3 length: 13 residues. The CDR3 region is CASSLGAGNTIYF. CDR3 DNA: TGTGCCAGCAGTTTAGGGGCTGGAAACACCATATATTTT.

This clone was seen only once. V usage is TRBV5-1 and J usage is TRBJ2-5, with 7 bases aligning to TRBD1. The CDR3 extends over 17 amino acids. The J segment lost 0 bases and the V segment lost 3 bases, leaving 11 bases of the junction unmatched. Germline values: CDR1 SGHRS, CDR2 YFSETQ. The CDR3 loop is CASSSGTASPHQETQYF. CDR3 DNA sequence: TGCGCCAGCAGCTCCGGGACAGCCTCACCACACCAAGAGACCCAGTACTTC.

CDR3 bases: TGTGCCAGCAGACCCCGGGACAGGGGGAACACTGAAGCTTTCTTT. Its protein product is CASRPRDRGNTEAFF. The chain combines TRBV7-9 with TRBJ1-1; 10 bases are a match to TRBD1. Germline V CDR1 and CDR2: SEHNR, FQNEAQ (reference sequence). The CDR3 covers 15 residues. Germline trimming cut 6 bases from V and 1 base from J; bases unmatched to any gene: 5.

V usage is TRBV5-6 and J usage is TRBJ1-2, with D uncertain. Germline CDR1 SGHDT, CDR2 YYEEEE. The V gene lost 0 bases and the J gene lost 11 bases, with 11 bases spanning the gap. The CDR3 is 12 amino acids. CDR3 in DNA: TGTGCCAGCAGCTTGGAGGTAGCCCGTTACACCTTC. Translation: CASSLEVARYTF. The complete variable domain, with remaining parts taken from reference TRBV5-6 and TRBJ1-2, reads DAGVTQSPTHLIKTRGQQVTLRCSPKSGHDTVSWYQQALGQGPQFIFQYYEEEERQRGNFPDRFSGHQFPNYSSELNVNALLLGDSALYLCASSLEVARYTFGSGTRLTVV.

The chain has TRBV29-1 and TRBJ2-7; D is possibly TRBD1 or TRBD2 (6 bases each). Trimming left V 5 bases short and J 3 bases short, with 20 bases between. The CDR3 runs 15 residues. Germline V gene lookup returns CDR1 SQVTM and CDR2 ANQGSEA. CDR3 residues: CSVSQGLTGDYEQYF. CDR3 sequence (DNA): TGCAGCGTTTCTCAGGGGCTGACGGGGGACTACGAGCAGTACTTC.

The rearrangement joins TRBV7-9 to TRBJ2-2; D not certain. The CDR3 spans 13 residues. Germline-derived CDR1 and CDR2 are SEHNR and FQNEAQ (reference sequence). V gave up 6 bases and J gave up 6 bases, with 11 bases separating them. The CDR3 loop reads CASRSAGPGELFF. In DNA form, the CDR3 reads TGTGCCAGCAGGTCGGCCGGACCCGGGGAGCTGTTTTTT.

CDR3 sequence reads: CASSPQGAGNYGYTF. The CDR3 DNA sequence: TGTGCCAGCAGCCCGCAGGGGGCCGGGAACTATGGCTACACCTTC. V usage is TRBV3-1 (or the pseudogene TRBV3-2) and J usage is TRBJ1-2, with 8 bases aligning to TRBD1. V trimming: 4 bases; J trimming: 2 bases; junction bases outside the gene matches: 6. Germline assignment: CDR1 LGHDT and CDR2 YNNKEL (reference sequence). The CDR3 is 15 amino acids.

This chain links TRBV7-2 with TRBJ2-1; 8 nucleotides align to TRBD2. The V gene's germline CDR1 is SGHTA and CDR2 FQGNSA. This CDR3 is built from 15 residues. J was trimmed by 10 bases and V by 2 bases; bases with no gene match: 10. The CDR3 DNA sequence: TGTGCCAGCAGCTTAAAAGGAGCGGGGGCTCAAGAGCAGTTCTTC. Protein product: CASSLKGAGAQEQFF.

This chain connects TRBV11-2 to TRBJ2-3; D not certain. V lost 2 bases and J 1 base, leaving 7 bases between the germline ends. Germline CDR1 reads SGHAT; CDR2 reads FQNNGV. The CDR3 loop spans 14 amino acids. The CDR3 spells CASSLRAGTDTQYF. The DNA of the CDR3 is TGTGCCAGCAGCTTAAGAGCAGGCACAGATACGCAGTATTTT.

This rearrangement joins TRBV3-1 (or the pseudogene TRBV3-2) to TRBJ1-2; D perhaps matches TRBD1 (5 bases). Germline CDR1 reads LGHDT; CDR2 reads YNNKEL (reference sequence). The CDR3 consists of 13 residues. Trimming pared 0 bases from V and 8 bases from J, leaving 10 bases between. The CDR3, as DNA: TGTGCCAGCAGCCAAGAGGCCGGGGGAGGCTACACCTTC. This sequence encodes CASSQEAGGGYTF.

The table lists this clone with a count of one. This rearrangement joins TRBV5-1 to TRBJ2-3; D uncertain. V gave up 0 bases and J gave up 0 bases, with 5 bases separating them. CDR1 and CDR2 (germline): SGHRS, YFSETQ. There are 14 residues in the CDR3. The CDR3 bases are TGCGCCAGCAGCTTGGCAACTAGCACAGATACGCAGTATTTT. Translated, it gives CASSLATSTDTQYF.

This chain links TRBV6-5 with TRBJ1-5; D unclear. The CDR3 has 14 residues. Germline lookup yields CDR1 MNHEY and CDR2 SVGAGI. Trimming took off 2 bases at V and 5 bases at J, with 10 bases between the two ends. CDR3 DNA sequence: TGTGCCAGCAGTTACCGTGGGGAATATCAGCCCCAGCATTTT. As protein: CASSYRGEYQPQHF.

The chain has TRBV7-3 and TRBJ1-3, with D unresolved. In germline, CDR1 is SGHTA, CDR2 FQGTGA. The CDR3 totals 15 residues. V was pared by 5 bases and J by 3 bases, with 14 bases between. The DNA of the CDR3 is TGTGCCAGCAGCCGAGGGAGGGAAGGTGGAAACACCATATATTTT. It translates to CASSRGREGGNTIYF.

This rearrangement joins TRBV18 to TRBJ1-6; D gene uncertain. Trimming removed 3 bases at V and 4 bases at J, with 16 bases between. The germline V gene encodes CDR1 KGHSH and CDR2 LQKENI. The CDR3 sequence is 17 residues long. This CDR3 is CASSPQDVTMYNSPLHF. CDR3 nucleotide sequence: TGTGCCAGCTCACCCCAGGACGTGACTATGTATAATTCACCCCTCCACTTT.

The chain couples TRBV29-1 to TRBJ1-1; D may be TRBD1 (5 bases). The ends were cut back, 6 bases at V and 11 bases at J, with 16 bases in the middle. The CDR3 totals 11 residues. Germline V gene lookup returns CDR1 SQVTM and CDR2 ANQGSEA. The CDR3 DNA follows: TGCAGCGTAGGGGATTTAGAGGGTGCTTTCTTT. Translated, it gives CSVGDLEGAFF.

The V gene is TRBV6-5, the J gene TRBJ2-5, with a possible D match to TRBD1 (6 bases). The length of the CDR3 is 14 residues. Trimming took 10 bases from V and 10 from J, leaving 25 bases between them. The germline CDR1 and CDR2 sequences are MNHEY and SVGAGI. The CDR3 DNA follows: TGTGCCACCACTCCCGGACACCGGTTAGGGGGCCAGTACTTC. As protein: CATTPGHRLGGQYF.

The chain joins TRBV4-1 to TRBJ1-2; the D gene is possibly TRBD1 (5 bases). V lost 4 bases and J lost 7, with 19 bases in between. Per the germline V gene, CDR1 is MGHRA and CDR2 is YSYEKL. The CDR3 loop spans 15 amino acids. The CDR3 sequence is CASSPSTGEVGGYTF. CDR3 bases: TGCGCCAGCAGCCCCAGCACGGGGGAGGTTGGTGGCTACACCTTC.

This clone appeared a single time. V is TRBV3-1 (or the pseudogene TRBV3-2) and J is TRBJ1-2; D is unresolved. CDR1 and CDR2 (germline): LGHDT, YNNKEL (reference sequence). The CDR3 has 15 residues. With 3 bases removed from V and 5 bases from J, the gap between germline ends came to 16 bases. In nucleotides, the CDR3 is TGTGCCAGCAGCCAGGCACGGACCGGAGGGTATGGCTACACCTTC. Its protein product is CASSQARTGGYGYTF.